The rows below give T cell receptor beta chains drawn from one sample of a study of blood T cells in healthy people across ages. One entry per CDR3 protein results from TCRdb running MiXCR on the 5' RACE reads. The data show around 520,000 distinct CDR3 sequences, 27% seen once. The same data also went into a second study, on T cells of mothers and their children.

Sequences were obtained from blood. The receptors derive from a boy aged 2 to 10 in good health. Each CDR3 is given with its conserved first and last residue. D genes are given only for firm matches. Size is stated for part of the rows, as once, few or many counts, or as a class when the clone is expanded.

D gene	V gene	clone size	J gene	CDR3 protein	CDR3 DNA
TRBD1	TRBV6-2/TRBV6-3	few	TRBJ2-7	CASRRSGQGDEQYF	TGTGCCAGCAGGCGTTCGGGACAGGGGGACGAGCAGTACTTC
-	TRBV7-2	-	TRBJ1-4	CASSGREEKLFF	TGTGCCAGCAGCGGACGGGAGGAAAAACTGTTTTTT
-	TRBV20-1	-	TRBJ2-4	CSARGSAVAKNIQYF	TGCAGTGCTAGAGGGAGCGCTGTAGCCAAAAACATTCAGTACTTC
TRBD2	TRBV27	few	TRBJ2-1	CASSWEGLAGPPINEQFF	TGTGCCAGCAGTTGGGAGGGACTAGCGGGACCCCCCATAAATGAGCAGTTCTTC
TRBD2	TRBV9	-	TRBJ2-5	CASSLGPSSGGETQYF	TGTGCCAGCAGCCTCGGACCCTCCAGCGGGGGAGAGACCCAGTACTTC
-	TRBV5-6	once	TRBJ2-1	CASSLRVRSYNEQFF	TGTGCCAGCAGCTTAAGGGTACGCTCCTACAATGAGCAGTTCTTC
TRBD2	TRBV10-2	-	TRBJ2-7	CATHAGLAGDEQYF	TGCGCCACACACGCCGGACTAGCGGGAGACGAGCAGTACTTC
TRBD1	TRBV12-3/TRBV12-4	many	TRBJ1-4	CASSADRGNEKLFF	TGTGCCAGCAGTGCGGACAGGGGTAATGAAAAACTGTTTTTT
TRBD1	TRBV2	-	TRBJ2-1	CASGEPLTGGWYGGPNEQFF	TGTGCCAGCGGCGAACCTTTGACAGGGGGCTGGTACGGGGGTCCCAATGAGCAGTTCTTC
TRBD2	TRBV7-2	few	TRBJ2-1	CASSFLASGTNEQFF	TGTGCCAGCAGCTTTCTGGCTAGCGGAACCAATGAGCAGTTCTTC
TRBD1	TRBV7-9	few	TRBJ2-7	CASSLAQGAIYEQYF	TGTGCCAGCAGCTTAGCGCAGGGGGCGATCTACGAGCAGTACTTC
-	TRBV4-3	-	TRBJ2-7	CASSKFIAGSSYEQYF	TGCGCCAGCAGCAAATTCATAGCCGGGAGTAGCTACGAGCAGTACTTC
TRBD1	TRBV20-1	few	TRBJ1-4	CSARDPYRGYEKLFF	TGCAGTGCTAGAGATCCTTACAGGGGATATGAAAAACTGTTTTTT
TRBD2	TRBV7-2	-	TRBJ2-3	CATRERGISTDTQYF	TGTGCCACCCGGGAGCGGGGCATTAGCACAGATACGCAGTATTTT
TRBD2	TRBV29-1	few	TRBJ2-5	CSAGTSGRARTQYF	TGCAGCGCCGGAACTAGCGGGAGGGCCCGGACCCAGTACTTC
-	TRBV7-6	few	TRBJ2-1	CASSLVGPYNEQFF	TGTGCCAGCAGCTTAGTAGGGCCGTACAATGAGCAGTTCTTC
TRBD1	TRBV6-1	-	TRBJ2-7	CASSEAWAGGREQYF	TGTGCCAGCAGTGAAGCGTGGGCAGGGGGACGCGAGCAGTACTTC
-	TRBV12-3/TRBV12-4	-	TRBJ1-4	CASSLRAWANEKLFF	TGTGCCAGCAGTTTAAGGGCGTGGGCGAATGAAAAACTGTTTTTT
TRBD1	TRBV15	few	TRBJ1-3	CATRDRAGNTIYF	TGTGCCACCCGGGACAGGGCGGGAAACACCATATATTTT
-	TRBV7-2	few	TRBJ1-2	CASSRTGSYYGYTF	TGTGCCAGCAGCAGAACAGGGAGTTACTATGGCTACACCTTC
TRBD1	TRBV15	few	TRBJ2-1	CATRSGQSVEQFF	TGTGCCACCAGGTCGGGACAGTCTGTTGAGCAGTTCTTC
-	TRBV4-3	-	TRBJ2-5	CASSQVPGIQETQYF	TGCGCCAGCAGCCAAGTACCGGGGATCCAAGAGACCCAGTACTTC
TRBD1	TRBV18	few	TRBJ2-6	CASSKDRGTGANVLTF	TGTGCCAGCTCGAAGGACAGGGGAACTGGGGCCAACGTCCTGACTTTC
-	TRBV12-3/TRBV12-4	few	TRBJ1-1	CASSFQGLNTEAFF	TGTGCCAGCAGTTTTCAAGGGTTGAACACTGAAGCTTTCTTT
-	TRBV7-9	-	TRBJ2-4	CASSLMGLLADIQYF	TGTGCCAGCAGCTTAATGGGGCTACTCGCGGACATTCAGTACTTC
-	TRBV4-3	few	TRBJ1-5	CASSQDRGGQPQHF	TGCGCCAGCAGCCAAGATCGAGGAGGTCAGCCCCAGCATTTT
-	TRBV27	-	TRBJ2-2	CASSPSMNTGELFF	TGTGCCAGCAGTCCTAGTATGAACACCGGGGAGCTGTTTTTT
TRBD1	TRBV12-3/TRBV12-4	many	TRBJ1-1	CASSLTGGNTEAFF	TGTGCCAGCAGCCTGACAGGGGGGAACACTGAAGCTTTCTTT
TRBD1	TRBV4-1	-	TRBJ2-5	CASSRTGVGVTQYF	TGCGCCAGCAGCCGGACAGGTGTGGGGGTGACCCAGTACTTC
-	TRBV15	few	TRBJ2-3	CATSRRGDTQYF	TGTGCCACCAGCAGACGGGGTGATACGCAGTATTTT
-	TRBV29-1	-	TRBJ2-5	CSVGWRGQETQYF	TGCAGCGTTGGATGGAGGGGCCAAGAGACCCAGTACTTC
-	TRBV13	-	TRBJ1-2	CASSNNYDGYTF	TGTGCCAGCAGCAATAACTACGACGGCTACACCTTC
TRBD2	TRBV4-2	-	TRBJ2-3	CASSRHERETDTQYF	TGTGCCAGCAGTCGACATGAGCGGGAGACAGATACGCAGTATTTT
TRBD1	TRBV13	few	TRBJ1-2	CASNNRGSGSYTF	TGTGCCAGCAACAACAGGGGATCTGGAAGCTACACCTTC
TRBD2	TRBV20-1	few	TRBJ2-5	CSASGGASGGGETQYF	TGCAGTGCTAGCGGGGGAGCTAGCGGGGGCGGGGAGACCCAGTACTTC
TRBD1	TRBV5-1	-	TRBJ1-4	CASSGQVNEKLFF	TGCGCCAGCAGCGGACAGGTTAATGAAAAACTGTTTTTT
-	TRBV12-3/TRBV12-4	few	TRBJ2-7	CASSLTRSYEQYF	TGTGCCAGCAGTTTAACCAGGTCCTACGAGCAGTACTTC
-	TRBV2	-	TRBJ2-3	CASSESPRTDTQYF	TGTGCCAGCAGTGAATCGCCTCGGACAGATACGCAGTATTTT
-	TRBV5-1	few	TRBJ2-7	CASSLISGGEQYF	TGCGCCAGCAGCTTGATAAGCGGAGGCGAGCAGTACTTC
-	TRBV3-1	-	TRBJ1-6	CASSQIGVGSPLHF	TGTGCCAGCAGCCAAATAGGGGTAGGATCACCCCTCCACTTT
-	TRBV20-1	-	TRBJ2-3	CSAGSWGADTQYF	TGCAGTGCTGGGTCTTGGGGCGCAGATACGCAGTATTTT
-	TRBV6-5	few	TRBJ2-2	CASSYGVSTGELFF	TGTGCCAGCAGTTATGGGGTTAGCACCGGGGAGCTGTTTTTT
TRBD2	TRBV3-1	-	TRBJ2-7	CASSQDRGLAFSYEQYF	TGTGCCAGCAGCCAAGACCGAGGACTAGCGTTCTCCTACGAGCAGTACTTC
TRBD1	TRBV29-1	few	TRBJ1-1	CSVEDRQGTQNTEAFF	TGCAGCGTTGAAGATCGACAGGGGACTCAAAACACTGAAGCTTTCTTT
-	TRBV9	few	TRBJ2-7	CASSANPTYEQYF	TGTGCCAGCAGCGCCAACCCTACCTACGAGCAGTACTTC
TRBD1	TRBV29-1	-	TRBJ1-1	CSGGGKEAFF	TGCAGCGGAGGGGGCAAGGAAGCTTTCTTT
TRBD1	TRBV12-5	few	TRBJ1-1	CASGIGQGLPEAFF	TGTGCTAGTGGTATCGGACAGGGACTCCCTGAAGCTTTCTTT
TRBD2	TRBV4-1	-	TRBJ2-7	CASSQVAGGPREQYF	TGCGCCAGCAGCCAAGTAGCGGGGGGGCCTCGCGAGCAGTACTTC
TRBD2	TRBV5-1	few	TRBJ2-1	CASSFQTSGTSGNEQFF	TGCGCCAGCAGCTTCCAGACTAGCGGGACATCTGGTAATGAGCAGTTCTTC
-	TRBV5-1	-	TRBJ1-1	CASSITQMNTEAFF	TGCGCCAGCAGCATTACGCAGATGAACACTGAAGCTTTCTTT
-	TRBV4-1	few	TRBJ1-6	CASSNRDGDSPLHF	TGCGCCAGCAGCAACCGGGACGGAGATTCACCCCTCCACTTT
TRBD2	TRBV20-1	few	TRBJ2-7	CSARVGGLAYEQYF	TGCAGTGCTAGAGTGGGGGGACTAGCGTACGAGCAGTACTTC
-	TRBV10-3	-	TRBJ1-1	CATSKDRNTEAFF	TGTGCCACGAGCAAGGACAGGAACACTGAAGCTTTCTTT
-	TRBV20-1	few	TRBJ2-2	CSAARTANTGELFF	TGCAGTGCTGCCCGGACAGCGAACACCGGGGAGCTGTTTTTT
-	TRBV2	-	TRBJ1-3	CASSDPVSSGNTTYF	TGTGCCAGCAGCGACCCCGTATCCTCTGGAAACACCACATATTTT
-	TRBV10-1	-	TRBJ2-3	CASSESSVSSDTQYF	TGCGCCAGCAGTGAGTCGAGCGTCTCTAGCGATACGCAGTATTTT
TRBD1	TRBV10-3	-	TRBJ2-7	CAISESGTGNYEQYF	TGTGCCATCAGTGAGTCTGGGACAGGGAACTACGAGCAGTACTTC
-	TRBV29-1	-	TRBJ2-2	CSPSPGPGSRELFF	TGCAGCCCAAGTCCGGGACCCGGCAGCCGGGAGCTGTTTTTT
TRBD2	TRBV6-1	-	TRBJ2-1	CASSEAIVLASGRDEQFF	TGTGCCAGCAGTGAAGCTATCGTTTTGGCTAGCGGGAGGGATGAGCAGTTCTTC
-	TRBV3-1	-	TRBJ2-2	CASSQDNVVTGELFF	TGTGCCAGCAGCCAAGATAATGTGGTCACCGGGGAGCTGTTTTTT